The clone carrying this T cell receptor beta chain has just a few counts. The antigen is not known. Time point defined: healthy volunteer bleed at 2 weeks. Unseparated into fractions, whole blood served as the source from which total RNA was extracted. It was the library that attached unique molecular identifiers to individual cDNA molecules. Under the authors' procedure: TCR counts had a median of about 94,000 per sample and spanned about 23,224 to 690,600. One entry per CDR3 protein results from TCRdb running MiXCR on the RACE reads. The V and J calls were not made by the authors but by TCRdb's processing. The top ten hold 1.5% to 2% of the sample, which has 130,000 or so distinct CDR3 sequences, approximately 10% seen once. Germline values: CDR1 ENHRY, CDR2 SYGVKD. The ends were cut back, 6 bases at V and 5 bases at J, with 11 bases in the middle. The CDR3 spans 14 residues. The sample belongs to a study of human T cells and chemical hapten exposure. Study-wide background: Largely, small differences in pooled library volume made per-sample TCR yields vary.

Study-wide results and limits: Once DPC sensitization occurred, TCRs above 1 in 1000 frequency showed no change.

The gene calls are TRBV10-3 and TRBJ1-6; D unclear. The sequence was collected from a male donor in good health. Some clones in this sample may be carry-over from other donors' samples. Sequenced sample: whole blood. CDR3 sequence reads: CAISPGLDNSPLHF. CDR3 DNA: TGTGCCATCAGCCCTGGCCTCGATAATTCACCCCTCCACTTT.